The T cell receptor beta chain described here comes from a study of T cell responses to AZD1222 COVID-19 vaccine (dated by TCRdb to the early 2020s). Regarding the study in general: Because spike-specific TCR depth and breadth did not differ between the two schedules, AZD1222 recipients who got a second dose at roughly 4 weeks were pooled with those who got a second dose at roughly 12 weeks. Enrollment into the trials was organized by age into subgroups of 18-55, 56-69 and 70-plus years, and those subgroups contained 148, 28 and 57 TCR-sequenced participants, respectively. A total of 230 to 250 trial participants underwent TCR sequencing, of whom about 200 received two doses of AZD1222 and about 25 received two doses of the MenACWY control vaccine.

The CDR3 regions of human TCRbeta chains were subjected to immunosequencing. Turning to the authors' computational methods: Repertoire TCRs were matched against a reference library of SARS-CoV-2-specific TCRs generated with the MIRA antigen-specificity platform. Breadth was defined as the fraction of unique TCRs that were SARS-CoV-2-associated, and depth was defined as the fraction of total T cells that were SARS-CoV-2-associated. Each spike-specific TCR was assigned to its reactive spike region and to a CD4 or CD8 class using the MIRA data. Log10-transformed breadth and depth values were compared by one-way ANOVA with Sidak's multiple comparisons tests. TCRdb took over this immuneACCESS table, retaining in-frame rearrangements with V and J assigned. Such tables are incomplete; in checked studies, under half of the missing clones stem from an unresolved V gene, and the remainder is unexplained. V and J calls plus clone size are reproduced from that table; the DNA served to infer D and trimming. In this sample the table shows over 110,000 clones, just over 90% of which occur a single time. Approximately 5% of the sample comes from the top ten.

V has 4 bases trimmed and J has 2 bases trimmed; junction bases matching no gene number 6. From a lookup of the germline V gene, CDR1 and CDR2 are SGHRS and YFSETQ. Inclusive of the bounding cysteine and phenylalanine, the CDR3 is 16 residues long. This entry keeps only the CDR3 DNA: 48 bases, framed from base 1. This clone was observed a handful of times. This receptor's antigen is unknown. Base quality data are lacking; no much larger clone is found one base away. Per the publication, the time point label means: baseline before first vaccination. Samples from vaccinated people were obtained from the UK trials COV001 and COV002, which included a single-blind randomized controlled phase 2/3 trial of AZD1222 (ChAdOx1 nCoV-19) in healthy adults. For TCRbeta chain sequencing, PBMC samples from trial participants were taken at day 0 and at day 28 after the second dose. What the study reported, not specific to this receptor: Epitopes outside the regions mutated in the B.1.351 and B.1.1.7 variants were reportedly recognized by nearly half of the unique spike-specific TCRs. Conclusions about previously exposed vaccinees were limited because only a handful of AZD1222 recipients were SARS-CoV-2 seropositive at baseline. After two AZD1222 doses, both the breadth and the depth of spike-specific TCRs were significantly higher than at day 0 and than in MenACWY recipients. No day 14 peak-response samples were available, so repertoires were characterized only after the peak T cell response. The vaccine-associated CD4 TCRs covered the entire spike protein, and the dominant responses fell in regions 160-218 and 743-854. Most participants were white British and females outnumbered males, and the authors suggested that clonal diversity may have been underestimated. In the small 56-69-year group, the increase in depth fell short of significance, most likely because of low power.

This clonotype was sampled from an adult in good health. Sequenced material: peripheral blood, taken on day 0 of AZD1222 vaccination. The chain is made from TRBV5-1 and TRBJ2-1; TRBD2 matches 10 bases in the middle. The DNA is as follows: TGCGCCAGCAGCCTCGGGACTAGCGAGACCTACAATGAGCAGTTCTTC. This encodes CASSLGTSETYNEQFF.